This entry is about one T cell receptor (beta chain). This specimen comes from a study of control samples from healthy donors and cancer patients. Sequencing used immunoSEQ multiplex PCR; TCRdb keeps in-frame clones, though not all of them. The data show about 110,000 clones, 70% to 90% seen once. Trimming left V 0 bases short and J 5 bases short, with 9 bases between. Germline V gives CDR1 SGHRS, CDR2 YFSETQ. The CDR3 extends over 14 amino acids. The material sequenced was PBMCs. This sequence joins TRBV5-1 and TRBJ2-1; no reliable D call. The TCR originated in a woman aged 55-75 years with lung cancer. The CDR3: CASSLAAANNEQFF. CDR3 coding DNA: TGCGCCAGCAGCTTGGCTGCAGCCAACAATGAGCAGTTCTTC.